Below are 31 T cell receptor beta chains sequenced from a single sample in a study of regulatory T cells in long-lasting Graves disease. Specified time point: newly diagnosed GD, antithyroid drugs for less than 3 months. After RNA was extracted from PBMCs, the TCR library was made from it. Both iRepertoire HTBI primers and Arm-PCR of CDR3 regions were used to build the TCR beta libraries. TCRdb analysed the multiplex PCR reads with MiXCR anew, one entry per CDR3 protein. The sample records approximately 400,000 distinct CDR3 sequences, approximately 12% being singletons. These data also featured in a second study, about T cells in Graves' hyperthyroidism and ophthalmopathy.

This sample comprised peripheral blood mononuclear cells (PBMCs), obtained at new diagnosis, from a patient treated with antithyroid drugs. Every receptor here comes from a woman aged 18-30 years with Graves disease.

The chain uses TRBV30 and TRBJ2-5, with 11 nucleotides matching TRBD1. The CDR3 totals 15 residues. Losses at the gene ends were 1 base for V and 4 bases for J; bases not matched to a gene: 5. Germline-derived CDR1 and CDR2 are GTSNPN and SVGIG (reference sequence). CDR3 nucleotides: TGTGCCTGGAGTGCAGGGACAGGGGGGCGAGAGACCCAGTACTTC. Translation: CAWSAGTGGRETQYF.

In its sample, this clonotype was seen a few times. This chain links TRBV6-5 with TRBJ2-3, with 7 bases lining up with TRBD1. The V segment lost 0 bases and the J segment 4 bases; nucleotides outside the gene matches: 4. The CDR3 length is 15 residues. Germline V lookup: CDR1 MNHEY, CDR2 SVGAGI. CDR3 loop: CASSYSLTGADTQYF. The CDR3 DNA sequence: TGTGCCAGCAGTTACTCCCTCACAGGGGCAGATACGCAGTATTTT.

A note on this clonotype: A much bigger clone sits one base away, suggesting this may be a read error. The V call is TRBV28, the J call TRBJ2-3, with a weak D call TRBD2 (6 bases). The J call may not be correct, given that the DNA end is closer to TRBJ2-7. Germline V CDR1 and CDR2: MDHEN, SYDVKM. The CDR3 is made up of 16 amino acids. In nucleotides, the CDR3 is TGTGCCAGCAGAGAGACTGCCCTAGCGAGGAACAATGAGCAGTACTTC. It codes for CASRETALARNNEQYF.

V and J are TRBV7-2 and TRBJ2-1; D is perhaps TRBD2 (6 bases). Trimming left V 2 bases short and J 4 bases short, with 9 bases between. Germline V gene lookup returns CDR1 SGHTA and CDR2 FQGNSA. There are 14 residues in the CDR3. CDR3 sequence (DNA): TGTGCCAGCAGCTTACACGGGGGATACAATGAGCAGTTCTTC. Amino acid sequence: CASSLHGGYNEQFF.

The sample holds many counts of this clonotype. The chain has TRBV20-1 and TRBJ1-6; no reliable D call. This CDR3 is 14 amino acids long. Germline V gene data show CDR1 as DFQATT and CDR2 as SNEGSKA (reference sequence). The V and J ends lost 7 bases and 2 bases respectively, with 12 bases between them. In DNA form, the CDR3 reads TGCAGTGTGTGGCGGGTCCCCTATAATTCACCCCTCCACTTT. Its translation is CSVWRVPYNSPLHF.

This clonotype was seen many times. The CDR3 bases are TGTGCCACCAGCAAGGGGGCCAACAATGAGCAGTTCTTC. Translated: CATSKGANNEQFF. This sequence joins TRBV15 and TRBJ2-1, with 7 bases fitting TRBD1. The V and J ends lost 4 bases and 5 bases, in that order; junction bases with no gene match: 2. The CDR3 runs 13 residues. Germline CDR1 reads LNHNV; CDR2 reads YYDKDF (reference sequence). Complete variable domain (other parts from reference TRBV15 and TRBJ2-1): DAMVIQNPRYQVTQFGKPVTLSCSQTLNHNVMYWYQQKSSQAPKLLFHYYDKDFNNEADTPDNFQSRRPNTSFCFLDIRSPGLGDTAMYLCATSKGANNEQFFGPGTRLTVL.

To note about this clonotype: A read error likely explains this, since a far larger clone differs by one base. This chain joins TRBV28 and TRBJ2-3; 7 nucleotides match TRBD2. The J call may be faulty, since TRBJ2-1 better matches the DNA end. This CDR3 comprises 17 residues. In germline, CDR1 is MDHEN, CDR2 SYDVKM. The CDR3 sequence: CASRVETGGPSGNEQFF. CDR3 DNA sequence: TGTGCCAGCAGGGTTGAGACGGGAGGACCGTCGGGCAATGAGCAGTTCTTC.

This clonotype occurred many times. The genes are TRBV10-3 and TRBJ2-3; 7 nucleotides align to TRBD2. Germline trimming cut 6 bases from V and 2 bases from J; bases unmatched to any gene: 11. The CDR3 length is 16 residues. Germline CDR1 ENHRY, CDR2 SYGVKD. CDR3 residues: CAISPLTSRFTDTQYF. CDR3 coding DNA: TGTGCCATCAGCCCGTTGACTAGCCGGTTCACAGATACGCAGTATTTT.

This clonotype was counted between two and nine times. The rearrangement links TRBV14 to TRBJ2-1; 9 nucleotides agree with TRBD2. Germline V lookup: CDR1 SGHDN, CDR2 FVKESK. The CDR3 extends over 18 amino acids. V shed 2 bases, J shed 7 bases, and the junction held 15 bases outside the gene matches. CDR3 loop: CASSQLGGPTSGRNEQFF. The CDR3 coding sequence is TGTGCCAGCAGCCAACTTGGAGGGCCGACTAGCGGAAGGAATGAGCAGTTCTTC. Full variable domain (rest looked up from reference TRBV14 and TRBJ2-1): EAGVTQFPSHSVIEKGQTVTLRCDPISGHDNLYWYRRVMGKEIKFLLHFVKESKQDESGMPNNRFLAERTGGTYSTLKVQPAELEDSGVYFCASSQLGGPTSGRNEQFFGPGTRLTVL.

In its sample, this clonotype was seen many times. This chain joins TRBV12-3 or TRBV12-4 and TRBJ2-7; D is unclear. This CDR3 has 12 amino acids. Between the trimmed V and J ends, which lost 6 bases and 2 bases, there was a span of 8 bases. The DNA of the CDR3 is TGTGCCAGCAGAGACACAACCTACGAGCAGTACGTC. As protein: CASRDTTYEQYV.

Many counts were recorded for this clonotype. An end of the junction differs from the germline gene, which may be a read error. V is TRBV11-2 and J is TRBJ1-1; D is possibly TRBD1 (6 bases). CDR3 length equals 15 residues. CDR1 and CDR2 from the germline V gene are SGHAT and FQNNGV. Written as DNA, the CDR3 is TGCGCCAGCAGCCAATGGACAGCCTCGAACACTGAAGCTTTCTTT. Translation gives CASSQWTASNTEAFF.

This clonotype was recorded many times. The J gene is TRBJ2-3, the V gene TRBV6-1; a weak D match, TRBD1 (6 bases). The CDR3 has 16 residues. The germline CDR1 and CDR2 sequences are MNHNS and SASEGT. V was cut by 2 bases and J by 0 bases, with 12 bases left in between. DNA of the CDR3: TGTGCCAGCAGTGAATTACAGGGATGGAGCACAGATACGCAGTATTTT. Its protein product is CASSELQGWSTDTQYF.

This clonotype was counted at least ten times. The chain is built from TRBV20-1 and TRBJ1-2; D is uncertain. The germline V and J ends were trimmed by 5 bases and 3 bases, with 19 bases remaining between them. This CDR3 has 15 residues. CDR1 is DFQATT and CDR2 is SNEGSKA in the germline V gene (reference sequence). The CDR3: CSAAGSYQKDYGYTF. In nucleotides, the CDR3 is TGCAGTGCTGCCGGGTCCTATCAAAAAGACTATGGCTACACCTTC.

This clonotype was detected a few times. The chain is built from TRBV6-2 or TRBV6-3 and TRBJ2-1; 9 bases are a match to TRBD2. The V gene end was trimmed by 6 bases and the J gene end by 5 bases; junction bases not matched to a gene: 8. From germline, CDR1 is MNHEY and CDR2 SVGEGT. This CDR3 is 15 amino acids long. The DNA for the CDR3 is TGTGCCAGCAGATCTGCGGGAGGGCCTAACAATGAGCAGTTCTTC. Translated: CASRSAGGPNNEQFF.

The table lists this clonotype with many counts. The V gene is TRBV7-9, the J gene TRBJ2-7, with D maybe TRBD1 (6 bases). V was trimmed by 2 bases and J by 5 bases, leaving 10 bases between them. CDR3 length: 13 residues. Germline V CDR1 and CDR2: SEHNR, FQNEAQ (reference sequence). Here the CDR3 reads CASSLQGFHEQYV. CDR3 in DNA: TGTGCCAGCAGCTTACAGGGGTTCCACGAGCAGTACGTC.

This clonotype has at least ten counts. The chain employs TRBV27 and TRBJ2-1, with 7 bases fitting TRBD2. The germline V gene has CDR1 MNHEY and CDR2 SMNVEV (reference sequence). J was trimmed by 8 bases and V by 7 bases; bases with no gene match: 17. The CDR3 extends over 16 amino acids. The CDR3 reads CASTSPSSGRQYEQFF. The CDR3 DNA reads as TGTGCCAGCACCTCACCCTCTAGCGGCAGGCAGTATGAGCAGTTCTTC.

This clonotype came up many times. The J gene is TRBJ2-7, the V gene TRBV7-2; D is unresolved. Germline CDR1 SGHTA, CDR2 FQGNSA. V was clipped by 1 base and J by 3 bases, with 7 bases between them. The CDR3 spans 13 residues. The CDR3 DNA follows: TGTGCCAGCAGCTTAGGCAACAGCTACGAGCAGTACGTC. Translating it yields CASSLGNSYEQYV.

This clonotype has a count of ten or more. V usage is TRBV5-1 and J usage is TRBJ1-1; D is unresolved. This CDR3 has 13 residues. Germline values: CDR1 SGHRS, CDR2 YFSETQ. V was pared by 0 bases and J by 5 bases, with 8 bases between. CDR3 in DNA: TGCGCCAGCAGCTTGGCCCAGCCTACTGAAGCTTTCTTT. This codes for CASSLAQPTEAFF.

The rearrangement links TRBV5-5 to TRBJ2-5, with a tentative D call TRBD1 (5 bases). The germline V and J ends were trimmed by 1 base and 2 bases, with 12 bases remaining between them. This CDR3 spans 15 amino acids. Looked up from germline, CDR1 is SGHKS and CDR2 is YYEKEE (reference sequence). The CDR3 DNA reads as TGTGCCAGCAGCTTGAGGATGTACAGGCAAGAGACCCAGTACTTC. Residues: CASSLRMYRQETQYF.

This clonotype was detected a few times. The rearrangement joins TRBV2 to TRBJ1-2; D is undetermined. V was pared by 4 bases and J by 3 bases, with 9 bases between. CDR1 and CDR2 from the germline V gene are SNHLY and FYNNEI. The CDR3 totals 13 residues. The CDR3 loop reads CASSGMADYGYTF. CDR3 bases: TGTGCCAGCAGTGGGATGGCCGACTATGGCTACACCTTC. Together with reference TRBV2 and TRBJ1-2, the CDR3 gives the full variable domain: EPEVTQTPSHQVTQMGQEVILRCVPISNHLYFYWYRQILGQKVEFLVSFYNNEISEKSEIFDDQFSVERPDGSNFTLKIRSTKLEDSAMYFCASSGMADYGYTFGSGTRLTVV.

This clonotype has a count of ten or more. The chain joins TRBV18 to TRBJ1-2, with TRBD1 identical over 8 bases. CDR3 length equals 14 residues. Germline V lookup: CDR1 KGHSH, CDR2 LQKENI. V was pared by 5 bases and J by 8 bases, with 10 bases of the junction left unmatched. DNA of the CDR3: TGTGCCAGCTCAATTTCCGGGACAGGAGCCGGCTACACCTTC. This sequence encodes CASSISGTGAGYTF.

The chain links TRBV11-2 to TRBJ1-2, with D uncertain. CDR1 and CDR2 from the germline V gene are SGHAT and FQNNGV. Between the trimmed V and J ends, which lost 1 base and 4 bases, there was a span of 13 bases. This CDR3 spans 15 amino acids. CDR3 protein: CASSLAPSRLYGYTF. CDR3 coding DNA: TGTGCCAGCAGCTTAGCCCCCAGTCGCCTCTATGGCTACACCTTC.

This clonotype was seen many times. V is TRBV12-3 or TRBV12-4 and J is TRBJ2-6; possibly TRBD1 for D (5 bases). V shed 5 bases and J shed 2 bases, with 10 bases lying between them. The CDR3 sequence is 15 residues long. In DNA, the CDR3 is TGTGCCAGCAGTACCTTCAGGGCTGGGGCCAACGTCCTGACTTTC. Translated, it gives CASSTFRAGANVLTF.

This clonotype was picked up many times. The rearrangement links TRBV3-1 to TRBJ2-3; D unclear. The V and J ends lost 2 bases and 2 bases respectively, with 14 bases between them. The CDR3 spans 16 residues. CDR1 and CDR2 from the germline V gene are LGHDT and YNNKEL (reference sequence). The CDR3 DNA is TGTGCCAGCAGCCAAATCGGCCGGCATGACACAGATACGCAGTATTTT. This translates into CASSQIGRHDTDTQYF.

This clonotype occurred many times. V usage is TRBV27 and J usage is TRBJ2-7, with 7 positions matching TRBD1. The germline V gene has CDR1 MNHEY and CDR2 SMNVEV (reference sequence). The CDR3 is made up of 14 amino acids. Trimming at V came to 2 bases and at J to 2 bases, leaving 3 bases not matched to a gene. CDR3 coding DNA: TGTGCCAGCAGTTTAGACAGGGTTACCTACGAGCAGTACTTC. It encodes CASSLDRVTYEQYF.

This clonotype showed up many times. The V gene is TRBV7-2, the J gene TRBJ2-1; TRBD1 agrees at 8 bases. Germline V gene lookup returns CDR1 SGHTA and CDR2 FQGNSA. This CDR3 comprises 15 residues. V was clipped by 5 bases and J by 2 bases; unmatched bases: 5. CDR3 nucleotides: TGTGCCAGCAGCCCAGGGACAGGCGCCTACAATGAGCAGTTCTTC. It is translated as CASSPGTGAYNEQFF.

This clonotype was recorded at least ten times. This chain connects TRBV2 to TRBJ1-1; unclear D gene. The V gene lost 7 bases and the J gene lost 4 bases, with 16 bases spanning the gap. The germline V gene encodes CDR1 SNHLY and CDR2 FYNNEI. This CDR3 contains 14 residues. The CDR3 here is CASTSVENLTEAFF. CDR3 coding DNA: TGTGCCAGCACTTCTGTGGAAAACCTCACTGAAGCTTTCTTT.

On this clonotype: A much bigger clone sits one base away, suggesting this may be a read error. The chain uses TRBV11-2 and TRBJ1-6; D remains ambiguous. Trimming stripped 1 base from V and 3 bases from J, with 10 bases between. This CDR3 contains 16 residues. The V gene's germline CDR1 is SGHAT and CDR2 FQNNGV. DNA for the CDR3: TGTGCCAGCAGCTTAGGGGCGGCCTGCTATAATTCACCCCTCCACTTT. The encoded protein is CASSLGAACYNSPLHF.

This clonotype appeared many times. CDR3 sequence: CSARAGPAAAFF. In nucleotides, the CDR3 is TGCAGTGCTAGAGCCGGACCCGCGGCAGCTTTCTTT. V and J are TRBV20-1 and TRBJ1-1; D is ambiguous. The V end was cut by 1 base, the J end by 10 bases, with 13 bases between. Germline-derived CDR1 and CDR2 are DFQATT and SNEGSKA (reference sequence). This CDR3 spans 12 amino acids.

This clonotype was detected ten times or more. The chain has TRBV7-6 and TRBJ2-7; 7 bases agree with TRBD1. V shed 2 bases, J shed 2 bases, and the junction held 3 bases outside the gene matches. CDR1 is SGHVS and CDR2 is FNYEAQ in the germline V gene. The CDR3 consists of 14 residues. In DNA, the CDR3 is TGTGCCAGCAGCTTAAGTCAGGGGGCCTACGAGCAGTACGTC. The encoded protein is CASSLSQGAYEQYV.

This clonotype appeared many times. This chain links TRBV6-1 with TRBJ2-7, with unresolved D. The CDR3 has 12 residues. V lost 2 bases, J lost 4 bases, and 6 bases lay in between. CDR1 is MNHNS, CDR2 SASEGT, per germline. The CDR3 region has the DNA TGTGCCAGCAGTGAAAATGGTTACGAGCAGTACTTC. Its protein product is CASSENGYEQYF.